One T cell receptor (beta chain) is described in this entry. This clone was counted ten times or more. Which antigen it targets is not known. The CDR3 end is not reached by the read, which stops 3 residues before it; the germline J gene fills it in. The data belong to a study of T cell clonality in common variable immunodeficiency (dated by TCRdb to the mid-2010s). A distance of 13 bases separates the germline ends of V and J, which lose 3 bases and 5 bases respectively. The CDR3 sequence holds 14 residues, the cysteine and phenylalanine included. The DNA covers only part of the CDR3, 33 bases in frame from base 1. CDR1 KGHSH and CDR2 LQKENI are derived from the germline V gene. Standard criteria were used to diagnose CVID, namely serum IgG, IgA and/or IgM reduced below the normal range together with specific antibody deficiency. A total of 45 or so subjects (approximately 15 female and around 30 male; age range about 9 to 65 years, mean age around 40) were included in the CVID group. Both CVID patients and healthy controls were predominantly of Caucasian heritage. At the time of study participation, every CVID subject had been on replacement immunoglobulin therapy for at least one year. At blood collection, none of the CVID subjects was ill or on immunomodulatory or immunosuppressive medication. Heparinized peripheral whole blood samples of about 4.5 to 8.5 ml were collected from each donor. Genomic DNA from adults with common variable immune deficiency (CVID) and from healthy adult controls was used for sequencing of TCRbeta CDR3 repertoires. To isolate peripheral blood mononuclear cells, diluted blood was subjected to density centrifugation over Hypaque 1077 or Ficoll-Paque. Genomic DNA was extracted from unsorted mononuclear cells by Qiagen column purification or by a centrifugation-based method.

CVID samples and control samples contributed equivalent amounts of genomic DNA as sequencing input. For every sample, a 60 bp segment covering the rearranged TCRbeta CDR3 region was amplified and then sequenced. The immunoSEQ assay, a bias-corrected multiplex PCR with high-throughput sequencing, was employed for TCRbeta amplification. Per the original workflow: Each unique nucleotide sequence was treated as a clone and annotated with V, D and J genes, copy number and frequency. Sequences were labeled productive if in frame, and non-productive if out of frame or containing stop codons. Clonality was calculated from Shannon's entropy as previously described. The predicted amino acid sequences of productive clones were used to derive mean CDR3 Kyte-Doolittle hydropathy. The R hclust function was used to hierarchically cluster scaled V gene usage with Manhattan distance and complete linkage. To assess clone sharing by CDR3 amino acid sequence, 12 repertoires per group were resampled over 100 rounds. The repertoires were screened for 60 to 85 published EBV-specific TCRbeta sequences and some 250 published CMV-specific TCRbeta sequences. A couple of CVID samples yielding fewer than 10,000 sequences were excluded from analysis, leaving approximately 40 CVID repertoires. The source is immuneACCESS, and TCRdb retained only in-frame sequences with V and J called. Part of the clones is not carried over; for the studies checked, unresolved V genes explain less than half of this, and the remainder is unexplained. V, J and clone size reflect that table, while D and trimming were determined from the DNA. For this sample, 30,000 or so clones appear and none is a singleton. The ten largest make up roughly 3% of the sample.

What the work shows at the level of the full study, not this receptor alone: Fewer TCRbeta clones were shared among CVID subjects than among healthy controls (p < 0.0001). TCRbeta clonality was higher in CVID subjects than in healthy controls (t-test p = 0.018), and the increase was most characteristic of about a third of subjects. CVID TCRbeta sequences reportedly showed fewer deletions and N-nucleotide insertions and lacked highly modified clones with 13 or more V deletions. Although equal DNA input was used, an average of about 80,000 unique sequences per sample was obtained for controls, compared with some 34,000 for CVID samples. Correlations of repertoire features with clinical complications were constrained by heterogeneity among patients within the CVID cohort. It was noted by the authors that sequencing of the repertoires of T cell subpopulations would be needed to clarify the cause of the increased clonality in CVID.

Sequencing input: peripheral blood mononuclear cells. The receptor chain draws on TRBV18 and TRBJ2-5; a tentative D match to TRBD1 spans 5 bases. This clonotype originated in a human donor with common variable immunodeficiency. The encoded CDR3 is CASSPPAHRETQYF. CDR3 DNA, as far as it was read: TGTGCCAGCTCACCCCCAGCCCACAGGGAGACC.